The clone carrying this TCR beta chain was recorded once. The antigen remains unidentified. The data derive from a study of T cell clones after liver transplantation. About the study: TCRbeta sequencing after a pre-transplant mixed lymphocyte reaction identified graft-donor-reactive clones, later tracked in post-transplant blood. HCV positivity affected three of eight recipients; the rest lacked autoimmune or viral indications. Graft-donor-reactive sequences were compared with third-party-reactive TCRbeta sequences from pre-transplant mixed lymphocyte reactions. Overall study findings and caveats: Post-transplant time points were not standardized, so conclusions are preliminary.

Some clones are missing from TCRdb's copy, which holds only in-frame ones; the method was immunoSEQ multiplex PCR. The sample shows roughly 100,000 clones, roughly 80% of them seen only once. Trimming took off 1 base at V and 4 bases at J, with 15 bases between the two ends. CDR3 length: 16 amino acids. Germline CDR1 is MGHRA and CDR2 is YSYEKL. The gene calls are TRBV4-1 and TRBJ2-3; D might be TRBD1 or TRBD2, each matching 6 bases. The TCR was taken from a human patient who received a liver transplant. Some T cells may possibly be graft donor cells. This specimen consisted of CD4+ T cells from blood, obtained approximately 43 months after liver transplant. In DNA form, the CDR3 reads TGCGCCAGCAGCCAAGTAGTGACTAGGGGGGCAGATACGCAGTATTTT. Translating gives CASSQVVTRGADTQYF.